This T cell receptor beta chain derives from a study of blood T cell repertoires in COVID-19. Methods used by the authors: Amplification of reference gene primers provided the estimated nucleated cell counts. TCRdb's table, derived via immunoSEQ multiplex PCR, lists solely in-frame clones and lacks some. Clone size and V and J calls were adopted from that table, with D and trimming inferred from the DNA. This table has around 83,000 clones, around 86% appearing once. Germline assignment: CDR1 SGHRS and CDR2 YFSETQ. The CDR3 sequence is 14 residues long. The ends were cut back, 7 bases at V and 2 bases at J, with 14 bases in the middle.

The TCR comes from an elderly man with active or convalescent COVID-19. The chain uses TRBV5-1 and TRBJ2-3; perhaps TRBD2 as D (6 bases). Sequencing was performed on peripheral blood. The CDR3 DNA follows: TGCGCCAGCGGCCTTGGGGGGTACACAGATACGCAGTATTTT. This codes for CASGLGGYTDTQYF.